The 20 T cell receptor beta chains reported below all come from one sample, sequenced in a study of PD-L1 blockade in urothelial cancer. The data were produced by immunoSEQ multiplex PCR, yet TCRdb's version contains in-frame clones alone and is incomplete. The sample has approximately 90,000 clones; 90% are singletons. The time point is: pretreatment peripheral blood. Sample: PBMCs, taken around atezolizumab (anti-PD-L1) treatment. The receptors derive from a man aged 55 to 70 with urothelial cancer.

The chain recombines TRBV4-3 with TRBJ2-5; D is unclear. This CDR3 has 14 amino acids. The germline gives CDR1 LGHNA, CDR2 YSLEER. V gave up 3 bases and J gave up 4 bases, with 12 bases separating them. CDR3 sequence reads: CASSQQAVGETQYF. The CDR3 coding sequence is TGCGCCAGCAGCCAGCAGGCTGTCGGAGAGACCCAGTACTTC.

This clone occurred once. The CDR3 DNA follows: TGTGCCAGCAGCCTGGGACAGAACACTGAAGCTTTCTTT. Its translation is CASSLGQNTEAFF. This chain joins TRBV7-2 and TRBJ1-1, with a tentative D call TRBD1 (6 bases). Trimming cost V 5 bases and J 1 base, with 8 bases left between them. CDR1 is SGHTA and CDR2 is FQGNSA in the germline V gene. The length of the CDR3 is 13 residues.

The chain joins TRBV7-2 to TRBJ2-7; no definite D call. The CDR3 is 14 amino acids. Trimming cost V 1 base and J 3 bases, with 10 bases left between them. Germline V gene lookup returns CDR1 SGHTA and CDR2 FQGNSA. CDR3 sequence reads: CASSLGSTYYEQYF. For the CDR3, the DNA is TGTGCCAGCAGCTTAGGATCTACCTACTACGAGCAGTACTTC.

The V and J genes are TRBV19 and TRBJ1-2; tentative D call: TRBD1 (5 bases). CDR3 length: 8 amino acids. Germline CDR1 is LNHDA and CDR2 is SQIVND (reference sequence). The CDR3 protein is CGAGGDTF. CDR3 sequence (DNA): TGTGGGGCGGGGGGAGACACCTTC.

The chain is built from TRBV5-6 and TRBJ2-7, with 7 bases matching TRBD1. CDR1 SGHDT and CDR2 YYEEEE come from the germline V gene. V lost 0 bases, J lost 5 bases, and 8 bases stayed unmatched. The CDR3 runs to 15 residues. The CDR3 bases are TGTGCCAGCAGCTTGGAAGACAGGGATGATCACGAGCAGTACTTC. It specifies CASSLEDRDDHEQYF.

V is TRBV19 and J is TRBJ2-3; weak D call: TRBD1 (5 bases). V dropped 4 bases and J dropped 0 bases, with 14 bases sitting between them. CDR1 is LNHDA, CDR2 SQIVND, per germline (reference sequence). The CDR3 totals 16 residues. The CDR3 loop reads CASSTFGAASTDTQYF. The CDR3 DNA reads TGTGCCAGTAGTACGTTTGGGGCCGCTAGCACAGATACGCAGTATTTT.

The V gene is TRBV29-1, the J gene TRBJ2-1, with 9 bases fitting TRBD1. The junction had 5 bases not matched to a gene; V was cut back by 3 bases and J by 14 bases. The CDR3 runs to 11 residues. The germline V gene encodes CDR1 SQVTM and CDR2 ANQGSEA. CDR3 amino acids: CSVESRDREFF. CDR3 coding DNA: TGCAGCGTTGAGTCCCGGGACAGGGAGTTCTTC.

The V and J genes are TRBV19 and TRBJ2-3; 8 nucleotides line up with TRBD2. The CDR3 contains 14 residues. Germline V gives CDR1 LNHDA, CDR2 SQIVND (reference sequence). Unmatched junction bases numbered 3, after V lost 5 bases and J lost 2 bases. The CDR3, as DNA: TGTGCCAGTAGTGTGACTAGCGCCACAGATACGCAGTATTTT. As protein: CASSVTSATDTQYF.

The chain uses TRBV9 and TRBJ2-7; D perhaps matches TRBD2 (6 bases). CDR1 SGDLS and CDR2 YYNGEE come from the germline V gene. The CDR3 runs to 15 residues. Trimming stripped 0 bases from V and 0 bases from J, with 10 bases between. The CDR3 region has the DNA TGTGCCAGCAGCGTAGGGGGGACTCCCTCCTACGAGCAGTACTTC. It codes for CASSVGGTPSYEQYF.

Regarding this clone: Other DNA sequences within the sample encode an identical CDR3. The chain combines TRBV9 with TRBJ2-7; 7 bases agree with TRBD1. The germline V gene has CDR1 SGDLS and CDR2 YYNGEE. The V and J ends lost 0 bases and 0 bases, in that order; junction bases with no gene match: 3. The CDR3 length is 15 residues. This chain's CDR3 is CASSVGWDSSYEQYF. The CDR3 DNA sequence: TGTGCCAGCAGCGTAGGGTGGGACAGCTCCTACGAGCAGTACTTC.

The chain is built from TRBV7-2 and TRBJ2-2, with no clear D. CDR1 and CDR2 from the germline V gene are SGHTA and FQGNSA. With 7 bases removed from V and 6 bases from J, the gap between germline ends came to 9 bases. The CDR3 is 12 amino acids. The CDR3 nucleotides are TGTGCCAGCACCCGGTTGGCCGGGGAGCTGTTTTTT. Encoded protein: CASTRLAGELFF.

V usage is TRBV6-1 and J usage is TRBJ2-3, with 7 positions matching TRBD2. In germline, CDR1 is MNHNS, CDR2 SASEGT. The CDR3 loop spans 12 amino acids. V lost 1 base and J lost 11; bases outside the gene matches: 3. The CDR3 region is CASSEVTGGQYF. The CDR3 DNA is TGTGCCAGCAGTGAAGTAACGGGGGGGCAGTATTTT.

V gene TRBV9 combines with J gene TRBJ2-7; 10 nucleotides align to TRBD2. The CDR3 is 15 residues long. The trim removed 4 bases at V and 4 bases at J, leaving 8 bases unmatched. Germline CDR1 and CDR2: SGDLS and YYNGEE. CDR3 in amino acids: CASSFRTSGRYEQYF. CDR3 coding DNA: TGTGCCAGCAGCTTCAGGACTAGCGGAAGGTACGAGCAGTACTTC. The whole variable domain, remainder taken from reference TRBV9 and TRBJ2-7, is DSGVTQTPKHLITATGQRVTLRCSPRSGDLSVYWYQQSLDQGLQFLIQYYNGEERAKGNILERFSAQQFPDLHSELNLSSLELGDSALYFCASSFRTSGRYEQYFGPGTRLTVT.

The J gene is TRBJ2-7, the V gene TRBV27, with 8 positions matching TRBD2. Germline CDR1 reads MNHEY; CDR2 reads SMNVEV (reference sequence). Unmatched junction bases numbered 11, after V lost 5 bases and J lost 2 bases. The CDR3 is made up of 16 amino acids. The CDR3 region has the DNA TGTGCCAGCAGTACCCTTAGTTCGGGACTAGCCTACGAGCAGTACTTC. It is translated as CASSTLSSGLAYEQYF.

The chain is built from TRBV18 and TRBJ2-3; 11 nucleotides align to TRBD2. From germline, CDR1 is KGHSH and CDR2 LQKENI. This CDR3 has 15 amino acids. After removal of 4 bases from V and 4 bases from J, the junction contained 4 bases not matched to a gene. CDR3 nucleotides: TGTGCCAGCTCACGATATAGCGGGAGGGCAGATACGCAGTATTTT. Its protein is CASSRYSGRADTQYF.

J is TRBJ2-1 and V is TRBV5-4; 8 positions match TRBD2. The germline V gene has CDR1 SGHNT and CDR2 YYREEE (reference sequence). Trimming at V came to 3 bases and at J to 3 bases, leaving 8 bases not matched to a gene. The length of the CDR3 is 16 residues. The CDR3: CASSSTGTRVYNEQFF. The CDR3, as DNA: TGTGCCAGCAGCTCGACCGGGACTAGAGTCTACAATGAGCAGTTCTTC. Supplemented by reference TRBV5-4 and TRBJ2-1, the full variable domain reads ETGVTQSPTHLIKTRGQQVTLRCSSQSGHNTVSWYQQALGQGPQFIFQYYREEENGRGNFPPRFSGLQFPNYSSELNVNALELDDSALYLCASSSTGTRVYNEQFFGPGTRLTVL.

The chain is built from TRBV5-4 and TRBJ2-1, with 9 bases lining up with TRBD1. V lost 4 bases, J lost 4 bases, and 6 bases stayed unmatched. Germline CDR1 and CDR2: SGHNT and YYREEE (reference sequence). This CDR3 comprises 15 residues. The CDR3 sequence: CASSPTGTGYNEQFF. Written as DNA, the CDR3 is TGTGCCAGCAGCCCGACCGGGACAGGGTACAATGAGCAGTTCTTC. Using reference TRBV5-4 and TRBJ2-1 for the parts outside the CDR3, the full variable domain is ETGVTQSPTHLIKTRGQQVTLRCSSQSGHNTVSWYQQALGQGPQFIFQYYREEENGRGNFPPRFSGLQFPNYSSELNVNALELDDSALYLCASSPTGTGYNEQFFGPGTRLTVL.

In this sample, this clone turned up once. This chain joins TRBV7-9 and TRBJ2-7, with 8 bases identical to TRBD2. Germline-derived CDR1 and CDR2 are SEHNR and FQNEAQ (reference sequence). J gave up 2 bases and V 1 base, and 10 bases lay outside the gene matches. CDR3 length: 17 amino acids. The CDR3 reads CASSLGVAGLSTYEQYF. The CDR3 region has the DNA TGTGCCAGCAGCTTAGGGGTAGCGGGATTATCGACCTACGAGCAGTACTTC.

This chain connects TRBV7-9 to TRBJ2-7; D gene ambiguous. The CDR3 length is 10 residues. Trimming pared 6 bases from V and 4 bases from J, leaving 4 bases between. Germline-derived CDR1 and CDR2 are SEHNR and FQNEAQ (reference sequence). CDR3 amino acids: CASSQYEQYF. The CDR3 nucleotides read TGTGCCAGCAGTCAGTACGAGCAGTACTTC.

The rearrangement links TRBV9 to TRBJ2-1; 7 positions agree with TRBD2. CDR1 is SGDLS and CDR2 is YYNGEE in the germline V gene. The CDR3 has 15 amino acids. J gave up 4 bases and V 0 bases, and 4 bases lay outside the gene matches. The chain's CDR3 is CASSVAASGYNEQFF. The CDR3, as DNA: TGTGCCAGCAGCGTAGCGGCTAGCGGATACAATGAGCAGTTCTTC.